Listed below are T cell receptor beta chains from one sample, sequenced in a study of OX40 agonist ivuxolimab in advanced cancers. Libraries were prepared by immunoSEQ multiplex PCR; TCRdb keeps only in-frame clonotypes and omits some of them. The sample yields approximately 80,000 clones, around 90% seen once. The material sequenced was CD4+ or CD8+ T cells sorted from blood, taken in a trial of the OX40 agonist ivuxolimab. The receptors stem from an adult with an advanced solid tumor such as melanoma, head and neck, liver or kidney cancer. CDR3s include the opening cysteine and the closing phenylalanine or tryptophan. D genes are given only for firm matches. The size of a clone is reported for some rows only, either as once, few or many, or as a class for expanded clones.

CDR3: CASSLTGGAGEQFF
DNA: TGTGCCAGCAGTTTGACCGGGGGGGCGGGTGAGCAGTTCTTC
V: TRBV27
D: TRBD2
size: -
J: TRBJ2-1

CDR3: CASSFLGTDTQYF
DNA: TGTGCCAGCAGCTTTTTGGGCACAGATACGCAGTATTTT
V: TRBV5-6
D: -
size: -
J: TRBJ2-3

CDR3: CASRHGTGGNQPQHF
DNA: TGTGCCAGCAGACACGGGACAGGCGGCAATCAGCCCCAGCATTTT
V: TRBV6-5
D: TRBD1
size: -
J: TRBJ1-5

CDR3: CASSYGQGVLYEQYF
DNA: TGTGCCAGCAGTTACGGACAGGGCGTTCTTTACGAGCAGTACTTC
V: TRBV6-5
D: TRBD1
size: -
J: TRBJ2-7

CDR3: CASSVGSYNSPLHF
DNA: TGTGCCAGCAGCGTAGGGAGCTATAATTCACCCCTCCACTTT
V: TRBV9
D: -
size: -
J: TRBJ1-6

CDR3: CASSYSGQTEAFF
DNA: TGTGCCAGCAGTTACTCAGGACAAACTGAAGCTTTCTTT
V: TRBV6-6
D: -
size: -
J: TRBJ1-1

CDR3: CASSQDVVSATNEKLFF
DNA: TGTGCCAGCAGCCAAGATGTGGTTTCTGCAACTAATGAAAAACTGTTTTTT
V: TRBV4-2
D: -
size: -
J: TRBJ1-4

CDR3: CAWSAIGRAQYF
DNA: TGTGCCTGGAGCGCAATAGGGCGCGCGCAGTATTTT
V: TRBV30
D: -
size: -
J: TRBJ2-3

CDR3: CASSGAGRTGIFEQYF
DNA: TGTGCCAGCAGTGGCGCGGGGAGGACAGGGATCTTCGAGCAGTACTTC
V: TRBV27
D: TRBD1
size: -
J: TRBJ2-7

CDR3: CASREVAAAGHLETQYF
DNA: TGTGCCAGCAGGGAGGTAGCGGCTGCCGGGCATTTAGAGACCCAGTACTTC
V: TRBV6-4
D: -
size: -
J: TRBJ2-5

CDR3: CASSFGGGFPTADTQYF
DNA: TGTGCCAGCAGCTTCGGTGGGGGATTCCCCACTGCAGATACGCAGTATTTT
V: TRBV7-9
D: -
size: -
J: TRBJ2-3

CDR3: CASSYRGPYQPQHF
DNA: TGTGCCAGCAGTTACAGGGGGCCCTATCAGCCCCAGCATTTT
V: TRBV6-5
D: TRBD1
size: -
J: TRBJ1-5

CDR3: CAWEKNRVDEAFF
DNA: TGTGCCTGGGAAAAGAACAGGGTCGATGAAGCTTTCTTT
V: TRBV30
D: -
size: -
J: TRBJ1-1

CDR3: CASRGTDYYEQYF
DNA: TGTGCCAGCAGGGGGACGGATTACTACGAGCAGTACTTC
V: TRBV28
D: -
size: -
J: TRBJ2-7

CDR3: CASSQVPRQVQETQYF
DNA: TGCGCCAGCAGCCAAGTCCCCCGACAGGTTCAAGAGACCCAGTACTTC
V: TRBV4-1
D: -
size: once
J: TRBJ2-5

CDR3: CATSRGSPDYEQYF
DNA: TGTGCCACCAGCAGAGGTTCTCCGGACTACGAGCAGTACTTC
V: TRBV15
D: -
size: -
J: TRBJ2-7

CDR3: CASSLQGLDTEAFF
DNA: TGTGCCAGCAGCTTACAGGGTTTGGACACTGAAGCTTTCTTT
V: TRBV7-9
D: -
size: -
J: TRBJ1-1

CDR3: CASSLRETQYF
DNA: TGCGCCAGCAGCTTGAGGGAGACCCAGTACTTC
V: TRBV5-1
D: -
size: -
J: TRBJ2-5

CDR3: CASSSHPGARDTQYF
DNA: TGTGCCAGCAGTTCCCATCCGGGAGCAAGAGATACGCAGTATTTT
V: TRBV28
D: -
size: -
J: TRBJ2-3

CDR3: CASSEGMTESGNTIYF
DNA: TGTGCCAGCAGTGAAGGGATGACAGAGTCAGGAAACACCATATATTTT
V: TRBV2
D: -
size: few
J: TRBJ1-3

CDR3: CASSQSGTTYEQYF
DNA: TGCGCCAGCAGCCAATCCGGGACAACATACGAGCAGTACTTC
V: TRBV4-1
D: -
size: -
J: TRBJ2-7

CDR3: CASSRPVRGSQPQHF
DNA: TGTGCCAGCAGTCGTCCGGTCCGGGGGAGCCAGCCCCAGCATTTT
V: TRBV28
D: -
size: -
J: TRBJ1-5

CDR3: CASSLEGEETNEKLFF
DNA: TGTGCCAGCAGTTTAGAGGGAGAAGAAACTAATGAAAAACTGTTTTTT
V: TRBV28
D: -
size: -
J: TRBJ1-4

CDR3: CAWRYEDSYGYTF
DNA: TGTGCCTGGAGGTATGAGGACAGCTATGGCTACACCTTC
V: TRBV30
D: -
size: -
J: TRBJ1-2

CDR3: CASSLRGGALGEQFF
DNA: TGTGCCAGCAGTTTGCGCGGGGGGGCCCTAGGTGAGCAGTTCTTC
V: TRBV28
D: TRBD2
size: -
J: TRBJ2-1

CDR3: CASRLTTLAASNEQFF
DNA: TGTGCCAGCAGATTGACTACACTAGCCGCATCCAATGAGCAGTTCTTC
V: TRBV27
D: -
size: -
J: TRBJ2-1

CDR3: CASSSLLGQGGYGYTF
DNA: TGTGCCAGCAGCTCGCTCCTGGGACAGGGAGGCTATGGCTACACCTTC
V: TRBV7-9
D: TRBD1
size: -
J: TRBJ1-2

CDR3: CAWRFGGGPANEQFF
DNA: TGTGCCTGGAGGTTCGGGGGAGGGCCTGCTAATGAGCAGTTCTTC
V: TRBV30
D: TRBD2
size: -
J: TRBJ2-1

CDR3: CASSVKTGANTGELFF
DNA: TGTGCCAGCAGTGTTAAAACGGGAGCGAACACCGGGGAGCTGTTTTTT
V: TRBV2
D: -
size: -
J: TRBJ2-2

CDR3: CASSDSGANVLTF
DNA: TGTGCCAGCAGCGACTCTGGGGCCAACGTCCTGACTTTC
V: TRBV9
D: -
size: -
J: TRBJ2-6

CDR3: CASSFEWRGKGSEQYF
DNA: TGTGCCAGCAGTTTCGAATGGCGGGGGAAGGGAAGCGAGCAGTACTTC
V: TRBV28
D: TRBD2
size: once
J: TRBJ2-7

CDR3: CASSFLNNEQFF
DNA: TGTGCCAGCAGTTTTCTCAACAATGAGCAGTTCTTC
V: TRBV27
D: -
size: -
J: TRBJ2-1

CDR3: CAWSYRVFWSYNEQFF
DNA: TGTGCCTGGAGTTACAGGGTTTTTTGGTCCTACAATGAGCAGTTCTTC
V: TRBV30
D: -
size: -
J: TRBJ2-1

CDR3: CASSQEGGTQETQYF
DNA: TGTGCCAGCAGCCAGGAAGGGGGGACCCAAGAGACCCAGTACTTC
V: TRBV4-2
D: -
size: -
J: TRBJ2-5

CDR3: CASSRAGQGFSHSNQPQHF
DNA: TGCGCCAGCAGCCGGGCCGGACAGGGTTTCTCTCATAGCAATCAGCCCCAGCATTTT
V: TRBV4-1
D: TRBD1
size: -
J: TRBJ1-5

CDR3: CASSSRGYGYTF
DNA: TGTGCCAGCAGCTCCAGGGGTTATGGCTACACCTTC
V: TRBV28
D: -
size: once
J: TRBJ1-2

CDR3: CASSGYDSTEAFF
DNA: TGTGCCAGCAGTGGGTATGACAGCACTGAAGCTTTCTTT
V: TRBV25-1
D: -
size: -
J: TRBJ1-1

CDR3: CAWSVLGVTGELFF
DNA: TGTGCCTGGAGTGTTTTGGGGGTCACCGGGGAGCTGTTTTTT
V: TRBV30
D: -
size: -
J: TRBJ2-2